The source of this T cell receptor (beta chain) is a study of control samples from healthy donors and cancer patients. The repertoire was sequenced with immunoSEQ multiplex PCR; TCRdb's copy has only in-frame clones and lacks some. The sample shows tens of thousands of clones, about 91% of them seen only once. The CDR3 is 14 amino acids. Germline values: CDR1 SGHTA, CDR2 FQGNSA. Deletions cut 6 bases from V and 5 bases from J, with 16 bases between. Sequenced: blood. The sequence was obtained from a man in his fifties or sixties in good health. This sequence joins TRBV7-2 and TRBJ1-2; D is possibly TRBD1 (5 bases). CDR3 amino acids: CASRPPSGRYGYTF. The CDR3 DNA reads as TGTGCCAGCAGGCCTCCGTCGGGGCGGTATGGCTACACCTTC.